This T cell receptor (beta chain) was sequenced during a study of T cell responses to AZD1222 COVID-19 vaccine (dated by TCRdb to 2020 to 2022). A note on the overall study: AZD1222 recipients given second doses at about 4 weeks or at about 12 weeks were pooled, since spike-specific TCR depth and breadth were not found to differ between the two schedules. TCR sequencing covered approximately 230 trial participants: 200 to 220 given two doses of AZD1222 and about 26 given two doses of MenACWY control vaccine. Trial participants were enrolled by age into subgroups of 18-55, 56-69 and 70-plus years, and around 150, 28 and 57 TCR-sequenced participants, respectively, were included in these subgroups.

About this clone: The antigen it recognizes is unknown. The sample holds no much larger clone one base away, and base qualities are not on file.

The sample's time point label is to be understood as: baseline before first vaccination. The vaccinee samples were drawn from two UK trials, COV001 and COV002, one of which was a single-blind randomized controlled phase 2/3 trial testing AZD1222 (ChAdOx1 nCoV-19) in healthy adults. For TCRbeta chain sequencing, PBMC samples were collected from trial participants at day 0 and at day 28 after the second dose. The CDR3 regions of human TCRbeta chains were subjected to immunosequencing. Regarding the original processing steps: Repertoire TCRs were matched against a reference library of SARS-CoV-2-specific TCRs generated with the MIRA antigen-specificity platform. Breadth meant the fraction of unique TCRs that were SARS-CoV-2-associated, whereas depth meant the fraction of total T cells that were SARS-CoV-2-associated. Using the MIRA data, each spike-specific TCR was assigned both to the spike region to which the TCR was reactive and to a CD4 or CD8 class. Log10-transformed breadth and depth values were compared by one-way ANOVA with Sidak's multiple comparisons tests. TCRdb limited this immuneACCESS table to in-frame rearrangements with V and J called. A share of clones is missing; checked studies link under half to unresolved V genes, and the rest is unexplained. The V and J calls and clone size are taken from that table; D and trimming were inferred from the DNA. This sample is represented by approximately 120,000 clones; around 92% of them were singletons. The top ten clonotypes cover approximately 1% of the sample.

Per the germline V gene (reference sequence), LGHDT is the CDR1 and YNNKEL is the CDR2. There are 15 amino acids in the CDR3, from cysteine to phenylalanine inclusive. The CDR3 DNA has 45 bases and is translated from base 1. Relative to germline, V is 0 bases shorter and J is 2 bases shorter, with 9 bases between their ends. The investigation overall reported the following: Only a handful of AZD1222 recipients were SARS-CoV-2 seropositive at baseline, limiting conclusions about previously exposed vaccinees. Vaccine-associated CD4 TCRs spanned the whole spike protein, with dominant responses in regions 160-218 and 743-854. Because no day 14 peak-response samples were available, repertoires were characterized only after the peak T cell response. Most participants were white British and females outnumbered males, and the authors suggested that clonal diversity may have been underestimated. In the small 56-69-year group, the increase in depth fell short of significance, most likely because of low power. Nearly half of unique spike-specific TCRs reportedly recognized epitopes outside regions mutated in the B.1.351 and B.1.1.7 variants. After two AZD1222 doses, spike-specific TCR breadth and depth were significantly higher than at day 0 and than in MenACWY recipients.

The source of this sequence is an adult in good health. This specimen was peripheral blood, taken on day 0 of AZD1222 vaccination. The chain is made from TRBV3-1 (or the pseudogene TRBV3-2) and TRBJ2-3, with the D gene too uncertain to name. CDR3 region: CASSQESALTDTQYF. The nucleotide sequence reads as follows: TGTGCCAGCAGCCAAGAATCAGCGCTCACAGATACGCAGTATTTT.